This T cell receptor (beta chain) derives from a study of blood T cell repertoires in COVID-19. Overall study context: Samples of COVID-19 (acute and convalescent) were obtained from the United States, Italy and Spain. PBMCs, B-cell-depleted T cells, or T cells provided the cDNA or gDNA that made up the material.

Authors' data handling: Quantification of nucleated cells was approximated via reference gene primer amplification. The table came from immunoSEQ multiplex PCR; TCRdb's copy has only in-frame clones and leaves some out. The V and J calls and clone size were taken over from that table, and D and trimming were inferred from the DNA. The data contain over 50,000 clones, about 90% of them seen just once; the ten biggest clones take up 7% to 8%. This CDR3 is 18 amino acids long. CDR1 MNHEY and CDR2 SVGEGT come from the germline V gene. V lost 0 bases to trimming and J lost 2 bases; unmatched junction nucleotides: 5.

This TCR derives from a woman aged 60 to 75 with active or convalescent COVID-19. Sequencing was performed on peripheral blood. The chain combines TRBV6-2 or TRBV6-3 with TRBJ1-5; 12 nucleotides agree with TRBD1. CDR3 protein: CASSYSGQGAIGNQPQHF. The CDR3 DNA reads TGTGCCAGCAGTTACTCGGGACAGGGGGCGATTGGCAATCAGCCCCAGCATTTT.